These T cell receptor beta chains were read from a single sample in a study of shared clonotypes between healthy human individuals. Only in-frame clones appear in the TCRdb table, and some are missing; sequencing was by immunoSEQ multiplex PCR. The sample holds about a million clones, roughly 80% seen once. Sequencing was performed on memory CD4+ T cells from PBMCs. Source of these receptors: a man in his late teens or twenties in good health. Some clones in this sample may be carry-over from other donors' samples. The CDR3 runs from the conserved cysteine through the conserved F or W. Fields, in order: V gene, J gene, D gene, clone size, CDR3 DNA, CDR3 protein. The D gene is left open where the match is weak. The listing skips clone size in some rows; elsewhere it reads once, few, many or a size class.

V: TRBV18
J: TRBJ2-7
D: TRBD1
size: few
DNA: TGTGCCAGCTCACCCCGAGGGACAGGGGGCGGCGAGCAGTACTTC
CDR3: CASSPRGTGGGEQYF

V: TRBV5-1
J: TRBJ2-1
D: TRBD2
size: few
DNA: TGCGCCAGCAGCCGACTAGCGGGAGCCGCCTACAATGAGCAGTTCTTC
CDR3: CASSRLAGAAYNEQFF

V: TRBV2
J: TRBJ1-1
D: TRBD1
size: few
DNA: TGTGCCAGCAGGGGACAGGGTGGCAGCACTGAAGCTTTCTTT
CDR3: CASRGQGGSTEAFF

V: TRBV28
J: TRBJ2-3
D: -
size: -
DNA: TGTGCCAGCAGTCAGAAGAGAATATCCTTCCTGAGAGACACAGATACGCAGTATTTT
CDR3: CASSQKRISFLRDTDTQYF

V: TRBV5-4
J: TRBJ2-5
D: -
size: -
DNA: TGTGCCAGCAGCTTAAGGGGGGTAGAGACCCAGTACTTC
CDR3: CASSLRGVETQYF

V: TRBV7-6
J: TRBJ2-2
D: TRBD1
size: -
DNA: TGTGCCAGCAGCTTAATGAGCAGGGGGCGGAACACCGGGGAGCTGTTTTTT
CDR3: CASSLMSRGRNTGELFF

V: TRBV7-2
J: TRBJ2-5
D: -
size: -
DNA: TGTGCCAGCAGCGAGGGGAGCAGGGCTTTTCAAGAGACCCAGTACTTC
CDR3: CASSEGSRAFQETQYF

V: TRBV5-1
J: TRBJ2-5
D: -
size: -
DNA: TGCGCCAGCAGCGCTGGGGCCCGACAGACGATGGGAGAGACCCAGTACTTC
CDR3: CASSAGARQTMGETQYF

V: TRBV4-2
J: TRBJ2-1
D: -
size: -
DNA: TGTGCCAGCAGCCCTCGTGAGCGGAACTCCTACAATGAGCAGTTCTTC
CDR3: CASSPRERNSYNEQFF

V: TRBV5-4
J: TRBJ2-5
D: TRBD2
size: -
DNA: TGTGCCAGCAGCCTCGGACTAGCGGGAGAGGCCCAGTACTTC
CDR3: CASSLGLAGEAQYF

V: TRBV28
J: TRBJ1-2
D: -
size: -
DNA: TGTGCCAGCAGTTCAACAGGGTCTGGCTACACCTTC
CDR3: CASSSTGSGYTF

V: TRBV2
J: TRBJ1-1
D: TRBD1
size: once
DNA: TGTGCCAGCAGCACGGGACAGGGGAACACTGAAGCTTTCTTT
CDR3: CASSTGQGNTEAFF

V: TRBV28
J: TRBJ2-3
D: TRBD2
size: -
DNA: TGTGCCAGCAGGGGGACTAGCGGCACAGATACGCAGTATTTT
CDR3: CASRGTSGTDTQYF

V: TRBV6-1
J: TRBJ2-7
D: TRBD1
size: -
DNA: TGTGCCAGCATCCCTCACCCAGGGGGTAACTACGAGCAGTACTTC
CDR3: CASIPHPGGNYEQYF

V: TRBV7-9
J: TRBJ2-1
D: TRBD1
size: -
DNA: TGTGCCAGCAGCTTATGGCCCACGAGGGACAGGTCATACAATGAGCAGTTCTTC
CDR3: CASSLWPTRDRSYNEQFF

V: TRBV18
J: TRBJ2-3
D: TRBD1
size: -
DNA: TGTGCCAGCTCACCTCGACAGGGTCCGGCAGATACGCAGTATTTT
CDR3: CASSPRQGPADTQYF

V: TRBV6-1
J: TRBJ2-1
D: TRBD2
size: -
DNA: TGTGCCAGCACTACGACTAGCGGGAGTAACAATGAGCAGTTCTTC
CDR3: CASTTTSGSNNEQFF

V: TRBV27
J: TRBJ2-1
D: -
size: many
DNA: TGTGCCAGCAGTTTCGTAACCGGGACGAACGTGAGGATGCCAACCTACAATGAGCAGTTCTTC
CDR3: CASSFVTGTNVRMPTYNEQFF

V: TRBV7-9
J: TRBJ2-4
D: -
size: -
DNA: TGTGCCAGCAGCTTAGCGGGGGAGGTAGCCAAAAACATTCAGTACTTC
CDR3: CASSLAGEVAKNIQYF

V: TRBV28
J: TRBJ2-7
D: -
size: -
DNA: TGTGCCAGCAGTTTAGGCCCGGGGGTCTACGAGCAGTACTTC
CDR3: CASSLGPGVYEQYF

V: TRBV10-1
J: TRBJ1-4
D: -
size: -
DNA: TGCGCCAGTCAGGGGCAGACTTCAACTAATGAAAAACTGTTTTTT
CDR3: CASQGQTSTNEKLFF

V: TRBV14
J: TRBJ1-3
D: -
size: few
DNA: TGTGCCAGCAGCCAAGATACCCTGATCTCTGGAAACACCATATATTTT
CDR3: CASSQDTLISGNTIYF

V: TRBV28
J: TRBJ1-2
D: -
size: -
DNA: TGTGCCAGCAGTTTACCAGGAAATTATGGCTACACCTTC
CDR3: CASSLPGNYGYTF

V: TRBV18
J: TRBJ1-1
D: TRBD1
size: -
DNA: TGTGCCAGCACCCGACAGGGGAATATGAACACTGAAGCTTTCTTT
CDR3: CASTRQGNMNTEAFF

V: TRBV28
J: TRBJ1-3
D: -
size: -
DNA: TGTGCCAGCAGGAACTCTGGAAACACCATATATTTT
CDR3: CASRNSGNTIYF

V: TRBV10-1
J: TRBJ2-7
D: TRBD2
size: -
DNA: TGCGCCAGCAGTGGTGGGGTGGAAGGGCGGGGGAGCTCCTACGAGCAGTACTTC
CDR3: CASSGGVEGRGSSYEQYF

V: TRBV5-1
J: TRBJ2-7
D: TRBD1
size: -
DNA: TGCGCCAGCAGCTTCGGACAGGGGGCGGCCTACGAGCAGTACTTC
CDR3: CASSFGQGAAYEQYF

V: TRBV19
J: TRBJ1-1
D: TRBD1
size: -
DNA: TGTGCCAGTAGAACGGGACAGGGGATTAGCGGAGCTTTCTTT
CDR3: CASRTGQGISGAFF

V: TRBV14
J: TRBJ1-1
D: -
size: -
DNA: TGTGCCAGCAGCCAAGGGTACAGTGAAGCTTTCTTT
CDR3: CASSQGYSEAFF

V: TRBV6-1
J: TRBJ1-5
D: -
size: -
DNA: TGTGCCAGCAGTTTAGCGGGTCATCAGCCCCAGCATTTT
CDR3: CASSLAGHQPQHF

V: TRBV5-1
J: TRBJ2-1
D: -
size: -
DNA: TGCGCCAGCAGCTTACCCTCTAGCCTCAATGAGCAGTTCTTC
CDR3: CASSLPSSLNEQFF

V: TRBV7-6
J: TRBJ1-2
D: -
size: once
DNA: TGTGCCAGCAGCTTAGATGGGGGGGCCTATGGCTACACCTTC
CDR3: CASSLDGGAYGYTF

V: TRBV5-8
J: TRBJ2-7
D: -
size: -
DNA: TGTGCCAGCAGCTACTCTTTCGAGCTCTACGAGCAGTACTTC
CDR3: CASSYSFELYEQYF

V: TRBV14
J: TRBJ2-5
D: -
size: -
DNA: TGTGCCAGCGGCGAGGGCGAGACCCAGTACTTC
CDR3: CASGEGETQYF

V: TRBV4-1
J: TRBJ2-5
D: TRBD2
size: -
DNA: TGCGCCAGCAGCCAGGGACTAGCGGGTGAGACCCAGTACTTC
CDR3: CASSQGLAGETQYF

V: TRBV2
J: TRBJ2-5
D: -
size: once
DNA: TGTGCCAGCAGTGGCGAGATCGGGACCGAGTACTTC
CDR3: CASSGEIGTEYF

V: TRBV18
J: TRBJ2-2
D: TRBD1
size: -
DNA: TGTGCCAGCTCACGGCCCCGGGACAGGGACACCGGGGAGCTGTTTTTT
CDR3: CASSRPRDRDTGELFF

V: TRBV28
J: TRBJ2-3
D: -
size: -
DNA: TGTGCCAGCGGCTCCCTAGATACGCAGTATTTT
CDR3: CASGSLDTQYF

V: TRBV9
J: TRBJ2-3
D: -
size: few
DNA: TGTGCCAGCAGCTCCGTCCCGACCACAGATACGCAGTATTTT
CDR3: CASSSVPTTDTQYF

V: TRBV6-1
J: TRBJ2-6
D: -
size: many
DNA: TGTGCCAGCAGTCAAGTGGGACGGGCAAGCTCTGGGGCCAACGTCCTGACTTTC
CDR3: CASSQVGRASSGANVLTF

V: TRBV15
J: TRBJ2-4
D: TRBD2
size: -
DNA: TGTGCCACCAGCAGATCTTGGGGGGGAGAGAACATTCAGTACTTC
CDR3: CATSRSWGGENIQYF

V: TRBV29-1
J: TRBJ2-3
D: TRBD2
size: -
DNA: TGCAGCGTTGAAGGGCGACTAGCGGAGGGGAGGATGGGCACAGATACGCAGTATTTT
CDR3: CSVEGRLAEGRMGTDTQYF

V: TRBV7-3
J: TRBJ2-1
D: TRBD2
size: -
DNA: TGTGCCAGCAGCCCGGGACTAGCGGTGTACAATGAGCAGTTCTTC
CDR3: CASSPGLAVYNEQFF

V: TRBV11-2
J: TRBJ2-3
D: TRBD2
size: -
DNA: TGTGCCAGCAGCTTAGTACCTAGCGGAGGTACAGATACGCAGTATTTT
CDR3: CASSLVPSGGTDTQYF

V: TRBV19
J: TRBJ1-2
D: -
size: once
DNA: TGTGCCAGTAGTATTCAGCAAGCCTTCTATGGCTACACCTTC
CDR3: CASSIQQAFYGYTF

V: TRBV7-9
J: TRBJ1-4
D: -
size: -
DNA: TGTGCCAGCAGCCCTCGGGGACGTCGGAATGAAAAACTGTTTTTT
CDR3: CASSPRGRRNEKLFF

V: TRBV7-9
J: TRBJ1-1
D: -
size: -
DNA: TGTGCCAGCAGCTTAGACGAGTTGGGGGCCACTGAAGCTTTCTTT
CDR3: CASSLDELGATEAFF

V: TRBV28
J: TRBJ2-7
D: TRBD2
size: -
DNA: TGTGCCAGCAGGCCACCGGGACTAGCGGGAGAAATCTCCTACGAGCAGTACTTC
CDR3: CASRPPGLAGEISYEQYF

V: TRBV4-1
J: TRBJ2-1
D: TRBD2
size: -
DNA: TGCGCCAGCAGTCGACTACAACTAGCGAGTAGGGCCAATGAGCAGTTCTTC
CDR3: CASSRLQLASRANEQFF

V: TRBV2
J: TRBJ2-1
D: TRBD2
size: once
DNA: TGTGCCAGCAGGGGACTAGCGGGAGGGTTCTCCTACAATGAGCAGTTCTTC
CDR3: CASRGLAGGFSYNEQFF

V: TRBV5-1
J: TRBJ2-1
D: TRBD2
size: -
DNA: TGCGCCAGCAGCCCGGAGCTAGCGGGGGCCTACAATGAGCAGTTCTTC
CDR3: CASSPELAGAYNEQFF

V: TRBV14
J: TRBJ2-7
D: TRBD2
size: once
DNA: TGTGCCAGCAGCCAAGATGAGCGGGAGGGCTCCTACGAGCAGTACTTC
CDR3: CASSQDEREGSYEQYF

V: TRBV7-2
J: TRBJ2-3
D: -
size: -
DNA: TGTGCCAGCACCTCCTCGTACACAGATACGCAGTATTTT
CDR3: CASTSSYTDTQYF

V: TRBV5-4
J: TRBJ2-2
D: -
size: -
DNA: TGTGCCAGCAGCTTGGCCAGGGGGGGAAACACCGGGGAGCTGTTTTTT
CDR3: CASSLARGGNTGELFF

V: TRBV2
J: TRBJ2-1
D: TRBD2
size: -
DNA: TGTGCCAGCAGCCCGACTAGCGGGAGGCCACGTGGACATGAGCAGTTCTTC
CDR3: CASSPTSGRPRGHEQFF